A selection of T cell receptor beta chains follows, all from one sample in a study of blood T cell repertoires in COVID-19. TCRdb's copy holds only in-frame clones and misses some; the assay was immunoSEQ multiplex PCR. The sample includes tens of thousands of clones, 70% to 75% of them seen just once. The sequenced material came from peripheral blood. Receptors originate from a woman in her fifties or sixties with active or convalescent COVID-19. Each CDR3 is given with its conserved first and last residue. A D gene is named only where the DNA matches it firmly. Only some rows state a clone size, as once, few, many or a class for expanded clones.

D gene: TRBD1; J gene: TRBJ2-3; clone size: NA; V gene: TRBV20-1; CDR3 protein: CSPDRENTQYF; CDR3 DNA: TGCAGCCCGGACAGGGAAAATACGCAGTATTTT
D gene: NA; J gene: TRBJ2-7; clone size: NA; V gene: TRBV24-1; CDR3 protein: CATRDNYEQYF; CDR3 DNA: TGTGCCACCAGGGACAACTACGAGCAGTACTTC
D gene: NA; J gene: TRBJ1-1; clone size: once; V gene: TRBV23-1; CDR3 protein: CASSPQAPNTEAFF; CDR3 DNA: TGCGCCAGCAGTCCCCAGGCTCCGAACACTGAAGCTTTCTTT
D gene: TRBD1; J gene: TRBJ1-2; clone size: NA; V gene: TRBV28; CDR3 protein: CASSRGQGGGYTF; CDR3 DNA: TGTGCCAGCAGTCGCGGACAGGGCGGTGGCTACACCTTC
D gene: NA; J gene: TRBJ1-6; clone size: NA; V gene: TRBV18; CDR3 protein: CASSPSQGDSPLHF; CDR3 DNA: TGTGCCAGCTCACCGTCACAGGGCGATTCACCCCTCCACTTT
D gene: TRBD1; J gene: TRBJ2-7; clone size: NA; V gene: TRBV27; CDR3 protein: CASSPLDRVGEQYF; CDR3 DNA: TGTGCCAGCAGTCCCCTCGACAGGGTAGGCGAGCAGTACTTC
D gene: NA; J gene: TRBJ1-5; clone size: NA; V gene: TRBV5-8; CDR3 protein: CASRRRGEGQPQHF; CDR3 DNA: TGTGCCAGCAGGAGGAGGGGAGAAGGTCAGCCCCAGCATTTT
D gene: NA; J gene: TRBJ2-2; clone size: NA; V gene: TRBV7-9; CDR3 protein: CASTPNTGELFF; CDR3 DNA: TGTGCCAGCACCCCAAACACCGGGGAGCTGTTTTTT
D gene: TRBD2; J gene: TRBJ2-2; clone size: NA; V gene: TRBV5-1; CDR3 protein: CASRKGRDTGELFF; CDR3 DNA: TGCGCCAGCAGGAAAGGGAGGGACACCGGGGAGCTGTTTTTT
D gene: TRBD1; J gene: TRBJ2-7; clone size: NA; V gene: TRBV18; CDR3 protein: CASSPRIQGGHAYEQYF; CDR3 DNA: TGTGCCAGCTCACCGCGGATACAGGGGGGCCACGCCTACGAGCAGTACTTC
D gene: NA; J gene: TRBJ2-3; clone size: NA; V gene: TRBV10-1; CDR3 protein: CASSPTRVADTQYF; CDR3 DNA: TGCGCCAGCAGCCCCACTAGGGTCGCAGATACGCAGTATTTT
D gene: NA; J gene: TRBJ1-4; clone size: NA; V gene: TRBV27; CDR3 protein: CASRYSTTNEKLFF; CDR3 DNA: TGTGCCAGCAGATACAGTACAACTAATGAAAAACTGTTTTTT
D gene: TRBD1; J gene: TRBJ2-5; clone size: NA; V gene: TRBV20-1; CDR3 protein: CSASRTGRGGETQYF; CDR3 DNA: TGCAGTGCTAGTAGGACAGGGCGGGGTGGGGAGACCCAGTACTTC
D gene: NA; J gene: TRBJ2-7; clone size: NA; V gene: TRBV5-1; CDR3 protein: CASSFPTYEQYF; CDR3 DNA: TGCGCCAGCAGCTTTCCCACCTACGAGCAGTACTTC
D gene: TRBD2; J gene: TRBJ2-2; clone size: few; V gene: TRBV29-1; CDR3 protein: CSAGLAGDVGELFF; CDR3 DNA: TGCAGCGCAGGACTAGCGGGAGATGTCGGGGAGCTGTTTTTT
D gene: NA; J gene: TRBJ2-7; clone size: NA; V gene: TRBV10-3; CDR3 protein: CAISDSVYRYEQYF; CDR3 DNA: TGTGCCATCAGTGACAGCGTATATCGCTACGAGCAGTACTTC
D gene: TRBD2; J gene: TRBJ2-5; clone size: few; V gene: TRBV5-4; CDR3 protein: CASSLGGRNQETQYF; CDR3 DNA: TGTGCCAGCAGCTTGGGCGGGAGGAACCAAGAGACCCAGTACTTC
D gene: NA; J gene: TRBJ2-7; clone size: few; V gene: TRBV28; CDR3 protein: CASSTEGNEQYF; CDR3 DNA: TGTGCCAGCAGCACGGAGGGAAACGAGCAGTACTTC
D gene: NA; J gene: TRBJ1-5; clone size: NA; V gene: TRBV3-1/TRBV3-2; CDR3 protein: CASSQGGLSNQPQHF; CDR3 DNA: TGTGCCAGCAGCCAAGGGGGGCTTAGCAATCAGCCCCAGCATTTT
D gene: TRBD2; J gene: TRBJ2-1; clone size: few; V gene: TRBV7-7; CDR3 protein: CASSPTSGSYNEQFF; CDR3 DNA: TGTGCCAGCAGTCCCACTAGCGGGAGCTACAATGAGCAGTTCTTC
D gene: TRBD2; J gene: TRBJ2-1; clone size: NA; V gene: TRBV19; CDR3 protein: CASSILAGVEGEQFF; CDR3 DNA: TGTGCCAGTAGTATTCTAGCGGGAGTTGAAGGTGAGCAGTTCTTC
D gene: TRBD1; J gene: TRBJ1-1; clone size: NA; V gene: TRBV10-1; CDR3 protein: CASTRGQGPTEAFF; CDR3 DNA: TGCGCCAGCACTCGTGGACAGGGTCCCACTGAAGCTTTCTTT
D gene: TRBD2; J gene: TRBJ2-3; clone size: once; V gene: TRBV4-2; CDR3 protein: CASSQERLAGADTQYF; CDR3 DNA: TGTGCCAGCAGCCAAGAGCGCCTAGCGGGAGCAGATACGCAGTATTTT
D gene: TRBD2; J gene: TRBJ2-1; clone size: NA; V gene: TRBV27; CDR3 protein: CASSGSPSGMGYNEQFF; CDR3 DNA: TGTGCCAGCAGTGGATCTCCTAGCGGGATGGGGTACAATGAGCAGTTCTTC
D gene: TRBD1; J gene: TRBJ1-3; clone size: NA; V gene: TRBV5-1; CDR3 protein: CASSLAGDRGTSIYF; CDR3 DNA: TGCGCCAGCAGCTTGGCCGGCGACAGGGGCACCTCCATATATTTT
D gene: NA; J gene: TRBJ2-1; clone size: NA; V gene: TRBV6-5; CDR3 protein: CASSYDGISYNEQFF; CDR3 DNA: TGTGCCAGCAGTTACGACGGGATCTCCTACAATGAGCAGTTCTTC
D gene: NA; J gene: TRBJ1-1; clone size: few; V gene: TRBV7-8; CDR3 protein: CASSPRVRVGTEAFF; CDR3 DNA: TGTGCCAGCAGCCCGCGGGTCCGAGTTGGCACTGAAGCTTTCTTT
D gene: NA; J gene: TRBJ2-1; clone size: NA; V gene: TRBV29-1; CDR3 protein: CSVATSSLTGEQFF; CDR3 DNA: TGCAGCGTTGCGACCTCATCCCTGACGGGTGAGCAGTTCTTC
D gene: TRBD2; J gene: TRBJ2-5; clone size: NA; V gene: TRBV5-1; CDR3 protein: CASRGVLADVGEETQYF; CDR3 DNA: TGCGCCAGCAGGGGAGTCCTAGCGGATGTAGGGGAAGAGACCCAGTACTTC
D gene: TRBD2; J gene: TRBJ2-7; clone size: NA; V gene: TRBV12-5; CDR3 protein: CASGLVIAGAASYEQYF; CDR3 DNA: TGTGCTAGTGGTTTGGTGATAGCGGGAGCGGCCTCCTACGAGCAGTACTTC
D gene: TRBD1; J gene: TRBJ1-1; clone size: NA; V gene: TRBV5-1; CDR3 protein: CASSWTGGNTEAFF; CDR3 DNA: TGCGCCAGCAGCTGGACAGGGGGAAACACTGAAGCTTTCTTT
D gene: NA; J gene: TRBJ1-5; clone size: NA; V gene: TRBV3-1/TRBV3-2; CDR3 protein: CASSSGGGWNQPQHF; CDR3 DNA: TGTGCCAGCAGCTCCGGGGGGGGGTGGAATCAGCCCCAGCATTTT
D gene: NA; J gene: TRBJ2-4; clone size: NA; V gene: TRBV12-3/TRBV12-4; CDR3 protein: CASSLTVEYIQYF; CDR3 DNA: TGTGCCAGCAGTTTAACCGTGGAGTACATTCAGTACTTC
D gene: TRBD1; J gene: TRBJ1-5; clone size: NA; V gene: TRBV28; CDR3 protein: CASRTSGGNQPQHF; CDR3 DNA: TGTGCCAGCAGAACCTCAGGGGGTAATCAGCCCCAGCATTTT
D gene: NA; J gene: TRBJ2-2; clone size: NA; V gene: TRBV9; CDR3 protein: CASSVLTGELFF; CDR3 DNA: TGTGCCAGCAGCGTTTTAACCGGGGAGCTGTTTTTT
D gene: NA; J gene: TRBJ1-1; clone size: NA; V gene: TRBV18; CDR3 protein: CASSLQWNTEAFF; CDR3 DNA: TGTGCCAGCTCACTTCAGTGGAACACTGAAGCTTTCTTT
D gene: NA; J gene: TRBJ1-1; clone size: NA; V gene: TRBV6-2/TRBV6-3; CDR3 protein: CASSLGESNTEAFF; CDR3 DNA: TGTGCCAGCAGTTTAGGGGAATCGAACACTGAAGCTTTCTTT
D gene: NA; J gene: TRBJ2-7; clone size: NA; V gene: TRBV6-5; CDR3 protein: CASSLTGHMYF; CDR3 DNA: TGTGCCAGCAGTCTAACGGGACATATGTACTTC
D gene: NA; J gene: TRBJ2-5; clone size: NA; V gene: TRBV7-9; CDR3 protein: CASSAPIHPRGTQYF; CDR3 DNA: TGTGCCAGCAGCGCCCCGATTCACCCTAGAGGGACCCAGTACTTC